The entry that follows covers one TCR beta chain sequence. Its specificity is not known. CDR1 is DFQATT and CDR2 is SNEGSKA in the germline V gene (reference sequence). The junction had 6 bases not matched to a gene; V was cut back by 2 bases and J by 2 bases. This CDR3 spans 14 amino acids. From the 5' RACE reads, TCRdb called clonotypes with MiXCR, one entry per CDR3 protein. The sample shows approximately 1.8 million distinct CDR3 sequences, about 32% of them seen only once. The data originate from a study of identical twins. Study results and limitations: Without tracking the same donors, conclusions rested on cross-sectional statistical analysis. Model-predicted out-of-frame TCR alpha sharing fell below observed values in monozygotic twins. Weaker excess twin sharing was observed in beta out-of-frame sequences. Beta clonotypes that were abundant in cord blood contained fewer insertions, a pattern absent from memory repertoires.

The rearrangement links TRBV20-1 to TRBJ2-7; 7 nucleotides agree with TRBD1. The sequence derives from a newborn girl in good health. Material: cord blood. The CDR3, as DNA: TGCAGTGCTAGAAACCCCGGGACAGCCTACGAGCAGTACTTC. Translated, it gives CSARNPGTAYEQYF.